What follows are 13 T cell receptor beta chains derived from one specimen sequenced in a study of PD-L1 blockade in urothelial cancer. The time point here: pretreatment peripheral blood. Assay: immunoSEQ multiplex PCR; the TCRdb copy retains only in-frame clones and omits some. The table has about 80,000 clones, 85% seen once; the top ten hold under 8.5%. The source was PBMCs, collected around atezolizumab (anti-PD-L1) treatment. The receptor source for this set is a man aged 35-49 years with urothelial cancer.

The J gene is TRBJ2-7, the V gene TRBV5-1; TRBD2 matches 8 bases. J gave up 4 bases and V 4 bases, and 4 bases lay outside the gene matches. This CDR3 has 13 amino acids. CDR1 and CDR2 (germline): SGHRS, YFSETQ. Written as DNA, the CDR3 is TGCGCCAGCAGCACTTTAGCGGGGTACGAGCAGTACTTC. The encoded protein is CASSTLAGYEQYF.

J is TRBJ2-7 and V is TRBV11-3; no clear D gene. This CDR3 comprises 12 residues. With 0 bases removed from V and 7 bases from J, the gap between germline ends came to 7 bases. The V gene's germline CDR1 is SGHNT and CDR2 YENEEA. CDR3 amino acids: CASSLDSVEQYF. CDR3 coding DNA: TGTGCCAGCAGCTTAGACAGTGTGGAGCAGTACTTC.

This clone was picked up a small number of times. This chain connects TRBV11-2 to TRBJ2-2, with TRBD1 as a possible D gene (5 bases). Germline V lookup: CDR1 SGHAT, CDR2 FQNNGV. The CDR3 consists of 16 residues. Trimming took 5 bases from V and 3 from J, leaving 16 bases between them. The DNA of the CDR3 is TGTGCCAGCAGCCAAAGGGGATTTCCCTACACCGGGGAGCTGTTTTTT. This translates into CASSQRGFPYTGELFF.

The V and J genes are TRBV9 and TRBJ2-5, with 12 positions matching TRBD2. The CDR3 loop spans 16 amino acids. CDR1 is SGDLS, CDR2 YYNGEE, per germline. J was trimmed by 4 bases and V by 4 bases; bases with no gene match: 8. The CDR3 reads CASSTSSGRAGETQYF. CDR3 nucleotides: TGTGCCAGCAGCACCTCTAGCGGGAGGGCAGGAGAGACCCAGTACTTC.

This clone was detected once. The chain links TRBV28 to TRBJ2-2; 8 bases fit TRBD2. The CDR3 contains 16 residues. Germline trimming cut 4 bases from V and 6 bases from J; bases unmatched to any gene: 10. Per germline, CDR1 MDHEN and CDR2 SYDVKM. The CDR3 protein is CASSWPGTRLSGELFF. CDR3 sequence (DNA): TGTGCCAGCAGTTGGCCCGGGACTAGATTGTCCGGGGAGCTGTTTTTT.

The CDR3 loop reads CASSFPTGNSFF. Here the CDR3 DNA reads TGTGCCAGCAGCTTCCCTACAGGGAATTCTTTCTTT. J is TRBJ1-1 and V is TRBV11-2; D might be TRBD1 (6 bases). CDR1 SGHAT and CDR2 FQNNGV come from the germline V gene. Trimming removed 3 bases at V and 12 bases at J, with 14 bases between. The CDR3 spans 12 residues.

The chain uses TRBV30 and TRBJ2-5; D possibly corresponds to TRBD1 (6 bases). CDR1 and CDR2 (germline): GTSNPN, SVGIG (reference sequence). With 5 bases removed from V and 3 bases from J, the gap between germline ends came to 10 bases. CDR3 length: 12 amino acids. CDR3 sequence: CAWERTEETQYF. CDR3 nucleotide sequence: TGTGCCTGGGAACGGACAGAAGAGACCCAGTACTTC.

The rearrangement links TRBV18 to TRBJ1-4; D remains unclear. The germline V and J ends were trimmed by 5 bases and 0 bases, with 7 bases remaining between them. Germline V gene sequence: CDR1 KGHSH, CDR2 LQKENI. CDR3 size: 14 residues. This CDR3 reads CASSESTTNEKLFF. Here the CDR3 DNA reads TGTGCCAGCTCAGAATCTACAACTAATGAAAAACTGTTTTTT.

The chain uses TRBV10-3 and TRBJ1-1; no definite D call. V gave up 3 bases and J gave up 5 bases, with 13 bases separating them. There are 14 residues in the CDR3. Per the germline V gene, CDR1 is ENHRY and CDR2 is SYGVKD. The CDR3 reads CAISDRLRETEAFF. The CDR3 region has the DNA TGTGCCATCAGTGACCGCCTCCGAGAGACTGAAGCTTTCTTT.

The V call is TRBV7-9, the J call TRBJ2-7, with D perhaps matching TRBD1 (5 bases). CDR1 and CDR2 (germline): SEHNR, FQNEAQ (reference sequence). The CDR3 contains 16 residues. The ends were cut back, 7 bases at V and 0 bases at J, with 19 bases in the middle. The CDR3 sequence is CASTQGLQGTSYEQYF. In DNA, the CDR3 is TGTGCCAGCACCCAAGGCCTCCAGGGTACCTCCTACGAGCAGTACTTC.

CDR3 loop: CASSFRGNTGELFF. The CDR3 nucleotides are TGTGCCAGCAGTTTTCGGGGGAACACCGGGGAGCTGTTTTTT. The J gene is TRBJ2-2, the V gene TRBV27; maybe TRBD2 (5 bases). There are 14 residues in the CDR3. The V and J ends lost 3 bases and 1 base respectively, with 6 bases between them. CDR1 and CDR2 from the germline V gene are MNHEY and SMNVEV (reference sequence).

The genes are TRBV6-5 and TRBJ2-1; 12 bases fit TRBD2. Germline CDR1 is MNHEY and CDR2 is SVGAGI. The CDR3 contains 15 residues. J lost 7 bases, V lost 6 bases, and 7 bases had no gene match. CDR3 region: CASRPTSGRRNEQFF. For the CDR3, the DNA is TGTGCCAGCAGACCGACTAGCGGGAGAAGGAATGAGCAGTTCTTC.

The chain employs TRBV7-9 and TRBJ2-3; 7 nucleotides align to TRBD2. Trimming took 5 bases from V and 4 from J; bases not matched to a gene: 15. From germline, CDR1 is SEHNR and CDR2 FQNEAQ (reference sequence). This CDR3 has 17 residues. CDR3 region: CASSPGASGPSADTQYF. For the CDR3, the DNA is TGTGCCAGCAGCCCCGGGGCTAGCGGACCTTCGGCAGATACGCAGTATTTT.